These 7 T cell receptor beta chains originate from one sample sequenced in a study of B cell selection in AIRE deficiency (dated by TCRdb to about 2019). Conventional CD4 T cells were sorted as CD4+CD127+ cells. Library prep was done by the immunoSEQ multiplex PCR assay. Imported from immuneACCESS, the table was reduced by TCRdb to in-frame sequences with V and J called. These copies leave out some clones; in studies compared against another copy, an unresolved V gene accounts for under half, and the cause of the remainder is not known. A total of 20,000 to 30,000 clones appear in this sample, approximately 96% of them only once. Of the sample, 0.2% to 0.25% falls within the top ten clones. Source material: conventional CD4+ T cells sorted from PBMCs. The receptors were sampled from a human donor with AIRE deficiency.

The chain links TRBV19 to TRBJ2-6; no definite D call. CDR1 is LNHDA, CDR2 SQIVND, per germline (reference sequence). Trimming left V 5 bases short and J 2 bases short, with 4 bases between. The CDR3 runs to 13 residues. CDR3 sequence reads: CASSPPGANVLTF. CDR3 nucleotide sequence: TGTGCCAGTAGTCCCCCTGGGGCCAACGTCCTGACTTTC.

This chain's CDR3 is CAISESGSTDTQYF. In nucleotides, the CDR3 is TGTGCCATCAGTGAGTCTGGGAGCACAGATACGCAGTATTTT. The rearrangement uses TRBV10-3 and TRBJ2-3; unclear D gene. The V end was cut by 0 bases, the J end by 0 bases, with 4 bases between. Germline loops: CDR1 ENHRY, CDR2 SYGVKD. The CDR3 length is 14 residues.

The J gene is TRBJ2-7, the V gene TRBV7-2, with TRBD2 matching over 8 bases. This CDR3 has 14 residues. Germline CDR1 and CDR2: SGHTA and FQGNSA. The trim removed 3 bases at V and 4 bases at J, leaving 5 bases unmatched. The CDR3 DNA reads TGTGCCAGCAGCTTCACTAGCGGAGATTACGAGCAGTACTTC. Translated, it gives CASSFTSGDYEQYF.

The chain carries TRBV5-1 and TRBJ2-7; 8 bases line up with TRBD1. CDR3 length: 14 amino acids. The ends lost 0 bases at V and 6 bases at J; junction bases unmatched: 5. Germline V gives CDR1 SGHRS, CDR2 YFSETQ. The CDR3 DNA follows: TGCGCCAGCAGCTTGGTCGAGACAGGGGTCGAGCAGTACTTC. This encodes CASSLVETGVEQYF.

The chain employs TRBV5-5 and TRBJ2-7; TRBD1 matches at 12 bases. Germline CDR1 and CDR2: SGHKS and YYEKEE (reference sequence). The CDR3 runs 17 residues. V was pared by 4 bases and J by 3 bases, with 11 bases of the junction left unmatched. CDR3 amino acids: CASSDGTGGAIRYEQYF. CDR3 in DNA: TGTGCCAGCAGCGACGGGACAGGGGGCGCGATCCGCTACGAGCAGTACTTC.

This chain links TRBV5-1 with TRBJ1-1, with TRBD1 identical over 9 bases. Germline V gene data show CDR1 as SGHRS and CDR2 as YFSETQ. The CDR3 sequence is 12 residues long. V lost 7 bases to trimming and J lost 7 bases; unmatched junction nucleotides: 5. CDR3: CASAGTGYEAFF. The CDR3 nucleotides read TGCGCCAGCGCCGGGACAGGGTATGAAGCTTTCTTT. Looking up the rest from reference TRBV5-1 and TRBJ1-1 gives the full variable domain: KAGVTQTPRYLIKTRGQQVTLSCSPISGHRSVSWYQQTPGQGLQFLFEYFSETQRNKGNFPGRFSGRQFSNSRSEMNVSTLELGDSALYLCASAGTGYEAFFGQGTRLTVV.

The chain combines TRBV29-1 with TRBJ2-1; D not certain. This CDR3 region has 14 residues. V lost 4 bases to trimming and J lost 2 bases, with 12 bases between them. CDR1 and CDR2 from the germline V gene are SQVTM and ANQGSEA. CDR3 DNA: TGCAGCGTTGTTGCGCTGGAACCCTACAATGAGCAGTTCTTC. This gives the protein CSVVALEPYNEQFF.